This T cell receptor (beta chain) derives from a study of blood T cell repertoires in COVID-19. A single count supports this clone. Trimming left V 0 bases short and J 8 bases short, with 14 bases between. Per the germline V gene, CDR1 is LGHNA and CDR2 is YSLEER. The CDR3 loop spans 15 amino acids. Original handling: Reference gene primers were amplified, and this amplification served to estimate nucleated cell counts. The repertoire was sequenced with immunoSEQ multiplex PCR; TCRdb's copy has only in-frame clones and lacks some. That table is the source of V, J and clone size, and D and trimming were worked out from the DNA. The repertoire holds about 270,000 clones, with roughly 90% as singletons. Participants had their cohort set by participant-reported clinical history.

The clonotype was recovered from a woman aged 50 to 60 who had recovered from COVID-19. This chain uses TRBV4-3 with TRBJ2-4; D is unresolved. The sequenced material came from PBMCs or T cells enriched from blood (not recorded which). CDR3 bases: TGCGCCAGCAGCCAAGACAAAACCCCCACGGACATTCAGTACTTC. It is translated as CASSQDKTPTDIQYF.